One sample yielded the 32 T cell receptor beta chains listed below, sequenced in a study of cytomegalovirus exposure and HLA in healthy donors. Vbeta (60) and Jbeta (13) primers were used in the PCR. Measured with immunoSEQ multiplex PCR; TCRdb has only the in-frame clones, and not every one. The sample holds under 150,000 clones, 82% seen once. The material sequenced was PBMCs. The receptors originated from a boy aged 10-17 years in good health and CMV-seronegative.

In DNA, the CDR3 is TGCGCCAGCAGCTCCGCACCTAGCGGCCAAGAGACCCAGTACTTC. Translating gives CASSSAPSGQETQYF. V is TRBV5-1 and J is TRBJ2-5; 7 bases map to TRBD2. CDR3 size: 15 residues. Germline CDR1 reads SGHRS; CDR2 reads YFSETQ. V shed 3 bases and J 1 base; nucleotides not matched to a gene: 6.

This chain links TRBV7-2 with TRBJ2-5, with 7 bases matching TRBD2. This CDR3 has 14 residues. After removal of 0 bases from V and 5 bases from J, the junction contained 3 bases not matched to a gene. CDR1 is SGHTA and CDR2 is FQGNSA in the germline V gene. This CDR3 is CASSLAGGKETQYF. The CDR3 bases are TGTGCCAGCAGCTTAGCGGGAGGGAAGGAGACCCAGTACTTC.

This clone was seen only once. The junction differs from germline at one of its ends, possibly a read error. The rearrangement uses TRBV6-5 and TRBJ2-2, with 7 bases matching TRBD1. The germline CDR1 and CDR2 sequences are MNHEY and SVGAGI. The CDR3 sequence is 14 residues long. CDR3 DNA sequence: TGTGCCGGCAGGTCGCCGACAGGGACCGGGGAGCTGTTTTTT. This translates into CAGRSPTGTGELFF.

The chain has TRBV5-3 and TRBJ2-1; TRBD2 matches at 8 bases. TRBV5-3 counts as an open reading frame of uncertain function. The junction had 12 bases not matched to a gene; V was cut back by 4 bases and J by 3 bases. CDR3 length: 17 amino acids. CDR3 residues: CARSQKLAGIFYNEQFF. The DNA for the CDR3 is TGTGCCAGAAGCCAGAAGCTAGCGGGTATCTTCTACAATGAGCAGTTCTTC.

V is TRBV5-1 and J is TRBJ2-5, with D possibly TRBD1 on 5 matching bases. CDR3 length equals 14 residues. V was trimmed by 0 bases and J by 4 bases, leaving 10 bases between them. CDR1 is SGHRS, CDR2 YFSETQ, per germline. As DNA, the CDR3 is TGCGCCAGCAGCTTGGGGCAGGGCTCAGAGACCCAGTACTTC. Its protein product is CASSLGQGSETQYF.

The chain is built from TRBV6-5 and TRBJ2-3; 9 bases are shared with TRBD2. The CDR3 has 15 residues. J was trimmed by 3 bases and V by 5 bases; bases with no gene match: 6. Germline loops: CDR1 MNHEY, CDR2 SVGAGI. The CDR3 loop is CASSPIAGVTDTQYF. The DNA of the CDR3 is TGTGCCAGCAGTCCAATAGCGGGAGTGACAGATACGCAGTATTTT.

The V gene is TRBV5-1, the J gene TRBJ2-5; a possible D gene is TRBD2 (5 bases). Per the germline V gene, CDR1 is SGHRS and CDR2 is YFSETQ. The length of the CDR3 is 14 residues. V was cut by 2 bases and J by 0 bases, with 8 bases left in between. DNA for the CDR3: TGCGCCAGCAGCTTTACTAGGTACCAAGAGACCCAGTACTTC. This sequence encodes CASSFTRYQETQYF.

This chain links TRBV7-8 with TRBJ2-1, with unresolved D. The V and J ends lost 5 bases and 8 bases respectively, with 10 bases between them. CDR1 and CDR2 from the germline V gene are SGHVS and FQNEAQ. The CDR3 is made up of 12 amino acids. CDR3 region: CASSPPRDEQFF. CDR3 sequence (DNA): TGTGCCAGCAGCCCACCTCGGGATGAGCAGTTCTTC. Complete variable domain (other parts from reference TRBV7-8 and TRBJ2-1): GAGVSQSPRYKVAKRGQDVALRCDPISGHVSLFWYQQALGQGPEFLTYFQNEAQLDKSGLPSDRFFAERPEGSVSTLKIQRTQQEDSAVYLCASSPPRDEQFFGPGTRLTVL.

The chain employs TRBV7-7 and TRBJ2-1, with a weak D call TRBD2 (5 bases). Germline V lookup: CDR1 SSHAT, CDR2 FNYEAQ (reference sequence). The CDR3 length is 13 residues. Trimming took 5 bases from V and 8 from J, leaving 13 bases between them. The CDR3 DNA reads as TGTGCCAGCAGCCCCCAAGAGGGCGATGAGCAGTTCTTC. It is translated as CASSPQEGDEQFF.

V gene TRBV7-9 combines with J gene TRBJ2-7, with 9 bases fitting TRBD1. V shed 4 bases, J shed 7 bases, and the junction held 8 bases outside the gene matches. CDR1 is SEHNR, CDR2 FQNEAQ, per germline (reference sequence). The CDR3 is 14 residues long. The CDR3 nucleotides are TGTGCCAGCAGCTCCCGGGACAGGGCTCGGGAGCAGTACTTC. As protein: CASSSRDRAREQYF. Supplemented by reference TRBV7-9 and TRBJ2-7, the full variable domain reads DTGVSQNPRHKITKRGQNVTFRCDPISEHNRLYWYRQTLGQGPEFLTYFQNEAQLEKSRLLSDRFSAERPKGSFSTLEIQRTEQGDSAMYLCASSSRDRAREQYFGPGTRLTVT.

The J gene is TRBJ2-7, the V gene TRBV5-1; 7 bases are shared with TRBD1. Germline V gene data show CDR1 as SGHRS and CDR2 as YFSETQ. The CDR3 sequence is 14 residues long. V gave up 6 bases and J gave up 2 bases; unmatched junction bases: 8. The CDR3 sequence is CASTPGTVTYEQYF. Written as DNA, the CDR3 is TGCGCCAGCACCCCCGGGACAGTCACCTACGAGCAGTACTTC.

The chain combines TRBV11-3 with TRBJ1-3; D gene uncertain. The CDR3 extends over 13 amino acids. The germline V gene encodes CDR1 SGHNT and CDR2 YENEEA. V gave up 1 base and J gave up 4 bases, with 5 bases separating them. CDR3 nucleotides: TGTGCCAGCAGCTTAGGCGCAGGAAACACCATATATTTT. Translating gives CASSLGAGNTIYF.

A note on this clone: In the same sample, other DNA sequences code for this CDR3. The chain is built from TRBV7-7 and TRBJ2-1, with 8 bases that match TRBD1. After removal of 5 bases from V and 2 bases from J, the junction contained 5 bases not matched to a gene. CDR3 length: 15 residues. The germline V gene encodes CDR1 SSHAT and CDR2 FNYEAQ (reference sequence). The CDR3 here is CASSRGQGAYNEQFF. For the CDR3, the DNA is TGTGCCAGCAGCCGCGGACAGGGAGCCTACAATGAGCAGTTCTTC.

The CDR3 loop is CASSQPRTGLYSYNEQFF. In nucleotides, the CDR3 is TGTGCCAGCAGTCAACCTCGGACAGGGCTATACTCCTACAATGAGCAGTTCTTC. The gene calls are TRBV27 and TRBJ2-1; 8 bases align to TRBD1. V lost 5 bases and J lost 0; bases outside the gene matches: 12. The CDR3 extends over 18 amino acids. Germline-derived CDR1 and CDR2 are MNHEY and SMNVEV (reference sequence).

The genes are TRBV6-4 and TRBJ2-1; the D gene is possibly TRBD2 (6 bases). Germline values: CDR1 MRHNA, CDR2 SNTAGT. V dropped 3 bases and J dropped 2 bases, with 11 bases sitting between them. The length of the CDR3 is 15 residues. The CDR3 nucleotides are TGTGCCAGCAGTGAGACGGGAGAACCCTACAATGAGCAGTTCTTC. Amino acids: CASSETGEPYNEQFF.

The V gene is TRBV5-1, the J gene TRBJ1-2; 9 nucleotides line up with TRBD1. The CDR3 extends over 16 amino acids. V dropped 7 bases and J dropped 8; count of bases not matched to a gene: 18. Germline V gene sequence: CDR1 SGHRS, CDR2 YFSETQ. The CDR3, as DNA: TGCGCCAGCGGCACCGGGACAGGGCTATGGAAGGGAGGCTACACCTTC. It translates to CASGTGTGLWKGGYTF.

In the case of this clone: Other nucleotide sequences from this sample produce the same CDR3. V usage is TRBV29-1 and J usage is TRBJ1-5; D unclear. The CDR3 runs 12 residues. Trimming stripped 6 bases from V and 7 bases from J, with 13 bases between. Germline V lookup: CDR1 SQVTM, CDR2 ANQGSEA. CDR3 nucleotides: TGCAGCGTGGGTGAAGGAGGGCAGCCCCAGCATTTT. This sequence encodes CSVGEGGQPQHF.

The rearrangement links TRBV4-1 to TRBJ2-1, with D unresolved. Trimming cost V 4 bases and J 2 bases, with 6 bases left between them. This CDR3 contains 13 residues. Germline V lookup: CDR1 MGHRA, CDR2 YSYEKL. CDR3 sequence (DNA): TGCGCCAGCAGCCCTACTACCTACAATGAGCAGTTCTTC. Its translation is CASSPTTYNEQFF.

The V and J genes are TRBV2 and TRBJ2-1; 7 nucleotides line up with TRBD1. The germline gives CDR1 SNHLY, CDR2 FYNNEI. The CDR3 covers 15 residues. J gave up 1 base and V 6 bases, and 6 bases lay outside the gene matches. CDR3 region: CASRQGLGSYNEQFF. DNA of the CDR3: TGTGCCAGCAGACAGGGGTTGGGGTCCTACAATGAGCAGTTCTTC.

This chain uses TRBV7-9 with TRBJ2-5; D might be TRBD2 (5 bases). This CDR3 spans 16 amino acids. Trimming left V 6 bases short and J 3 bases short, with 20 bases between. From germline, CDR1 is SEHNR and CDR2 FQNEAQ (reference sequence). The CDR3 coding sequence is TGTGCCAGCAGGGACGGGGTCCCACAATCGAAAGAGACCCAGTACTTC. It specifies CASRDGVPQSKETQYF.

The chain employs TRBV27 and TRBJ1-5; the D gene is possibly TRBD1 (5 bases). The CDR3 is 15 amino acids. Germline CDR1 and CDR2: MNHEY and SMNVEV (reference sequence). V shed 1 base and J shed 4 bases, with 11 bases lying between them. CDR3 nucleotide sequence: TGTGCCAGCAGTTTATTTCCGGGGGGAAATCAGCCCCAGCATTTT. It is translated as CASSLFPGGNQPQHF.

The V call is TRBV5-6, the J call TRBJ2-5; D is uncertain. The DNA end is more similar to TRBJ2-7, so the J call may be wrong. Germline V gene sequence: CDR1 SGHDT, CDR2 YYEEEE. The CDR3 extends over 14 amino acids. This CDR3 reads CASSSPGKLYEQYF. As DNA, the CDR3 is TGTGCCAGCAGTTCACCGGGTAAGCTCTACGAGCAGTACTTC.

V gene TRBV2 combines with J gene TRBJ1-2; TRBD1 agrees at 8 bases. The CDR3 loop spans 13 amino acids. V gave up 7 bases and J gave up 8 bases; unmatched junction bases: 9. Germline loops: CDR1 SNHLY, CDR2 FYNNEI. The CDR3 DNA reads TGTGCCAGCAAAGCGGACAGGGCTGGCGGCTACACCTTC. This sequence encodes CASKADRAGGYTF.

This chain joins TRBV6-1 and TRBJ1-5; possible D gene TRBD1, 5 bases. The V end was cut by 3 bases, the J end by 2 bases, with 11 bases between. CDR3 length: 15 residues. The germline gives CDR1 MNHNS, CDR2 SASEGT. The CDR3 coding sequence is TGTGCCAGCAGTGACAGGGTATATGGCAATCAGCCCCAGCATTTT. Encoded protein: CASSDRVYGNQPQHF.

This sequence joins TRBV2 and TRBJ2-1; 10 positions match TRBD2. After removal of 0 bases from V and 7 bases from J, the junction contained 3 bases not matched to a gene. CDR1 is SNHLY, CDR2 FYNNEI, per germline. This CDR3 has 15 residues. The CDR3 DNA is TGTGCCAGCAGTGAAGCAACTAGCGGGACGAATGAGCAGTTCTTC. This encodes CASSEATSGTNEQFF.

V usage is TRBV30 and J usage is TRBJ2-1, with TRBD2 identical over 12 bases. The junction had 5 bases not matched to a gene; V was cut back by 1 base and J by 1 base. Germline V gene lookup returns CDR1 GTSNPN and CDR2 SVGIG (reference sequence). This CDR3 has 17 residues. CDR3 sequence: CAWSDWTSGTSYNEQFF. The CDR3 nucleotides are TGTGCCTGGAGTGATTGGACTAGCGGGACGTCCTACAATGAGCAGTTCTTC.

This clone was detected only a few times. The chain links TRBV9 to TRBJ2-1, with 9 bases aligning to TRBD2. The germline gives CDR1 SGDLS, CDR2 YYNGEE. The J segment lost 3 bases and the V segment lost 4 bases, leaving 5 bases of the junction unmatched. The CDR3 has 15 amino acids. The CDR3 reads CASSPRLADYNEQFF. In DNA form, the CDR3 reads TGTGCCAGCAGCCCCAGACTAGCGGACTACAATGAGCAGTTCTTC.

J is TRBJ2-5 and V is TRBV11-2; 10 bases map to TRBD1. The trim removed 5 bases at V and 4 bases at J, leaving 7 bases unmatched. The CDR3 has 15 amino acids. The germline CDR1 and CDR2 sequences are SGHAT and FQNNGV. The CDR3 coding sequence is TGTGCCAGCAGCCGCGGACAGGGGGGGGGAGAGACCCAGTACTTC. Translated: CASSRGQGGGETQYF.

The genes are TRBV6-8 and TRBJ2-3; TRBD2 agrees at 10 bases. Looked up from germline, CDR1 is MNHGY and CDR2 is SAAAGT. CDR3 length equals 18 residues. V shed 3 bases, J shed 2 bases, and the junction held 11 bases outside the gene matches. Here the CDR3 reads CASSYHLAGVWDTDTQYF. CDR3 DNA sequence: TGTGCCAGCAGTTATCACCTAGCGGGAGTTTGGGACACAGATACGCAGTATTTT.

This rearrangement joins TRBV7-2 to TRBJ1-4; 7 bases are a match to TRBD1. The junction had 1 base not matched to a gene; V was cut back by 3 bases and J by 6 bases. The V gene's germline CDR1 is SGHTA and CDR2 FQGNSA. There are 13 residues in the CDR3. This chain's CDR3 is CASSLGTDEKLFF. In nucleotides, the CDR3 is TGTGCCAGCAGCTTGGGGACAGATGAAAAACTGTTTTTT.

The V call is TRBV6-5, the J call TRBJ1-2, with 8 bases that match TRBD1. Germline trimming cut 4 bases from V and 2 bases from J; bases unmatched to any gene: 6. The CDR3 consists of 15 residues. CDR1 is MNHEY and CDR2 is SVGAGI in the germline V gene. CDR3 loop: CASSWDRRSNYGYTF. The CDR3 bases are TGTGCCAGCAGTTGGGACAGGAGGTCAAACTATGGCTACACCTTC.

V usage is TRBV27 and J usage is TRBJ2-3, with TRBD1 matching 7 bases. The CDR3 totals 14 residues. Germline assignment: CDR1 MNHEY and CDR2 SMNVEV (reference sequence). The V and J ends lost 0 bases and 6 bases, in that order; junction bases with no gene match: 3. CDR3 protein: CASSLSGGADTQYF. Here the CDR3 DNA reads TGTGCCAGCAGTTTATCAGGGGGCGCGGATACGCAGTATTTT.